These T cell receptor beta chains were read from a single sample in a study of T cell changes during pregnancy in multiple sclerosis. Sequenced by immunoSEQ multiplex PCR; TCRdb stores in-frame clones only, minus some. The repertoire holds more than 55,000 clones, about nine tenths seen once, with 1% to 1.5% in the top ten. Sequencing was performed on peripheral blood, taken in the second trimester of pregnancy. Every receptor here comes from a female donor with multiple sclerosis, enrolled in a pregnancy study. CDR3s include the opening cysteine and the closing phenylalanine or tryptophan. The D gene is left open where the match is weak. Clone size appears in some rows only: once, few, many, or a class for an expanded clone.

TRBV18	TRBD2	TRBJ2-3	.	CASSPRGSGGTDTQYF	TGTGCCAGCTCACCACGCGGCAGCGGGGGTACAGATACGCAGTATTTT
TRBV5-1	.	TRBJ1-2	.	CASSPDSQYGYTF	TGCGCCAGCAGCCCGGACAGCCAATATGGCTACACCTTC
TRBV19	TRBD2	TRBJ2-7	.	CASSIFSSGGTSYEQYF	TGTGCCAGTAGTATATTCTCGAGCGGGGGGACCTCCTACGAGCAGTACTTC
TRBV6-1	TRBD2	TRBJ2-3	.	CASRAGGTRDTQYF	TGTGCCAGCAGAGCGGGGGGCACCAGGGATACGCAGTATTTT
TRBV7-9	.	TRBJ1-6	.	CASSSRDYNSPLHF	TGTGCCAGCAGCTCCCGGGATTATAATTCACCCCTCCACTTT
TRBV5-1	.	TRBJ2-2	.	CASSPGGTPTNTGELFF	TGCGCCAGCAGCCCCGGGGGGACACCGACGAACACCGGGGAGCTGTTTTTT
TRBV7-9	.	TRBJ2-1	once	CASSIHSNEQFF	TGTGCCAGCAGCATACACAGCAATGAGCAGTTCTTC
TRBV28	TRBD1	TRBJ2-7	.	CASSFLRTGVYEQYF	TGTGCCAGCAGTTTCTTAAGGACAGGGGTCTACGAGCAGTACTTC
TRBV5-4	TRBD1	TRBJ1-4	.	CASSHRTGGYEKLFF	TGTGCCAGCAGCCACAGGACAGGGGGCTATGAAAAACTGTTTTTT
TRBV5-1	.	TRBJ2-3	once	CASSLGLGVRTDTQYF	TGCGCCAGCAGCTTGGGACTAGGGGTCCGCACAGATACGCAGTATTTT
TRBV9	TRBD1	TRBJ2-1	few	CASSVGGTGSHEQFF	TGTGCCAGCAGCGTAGGAGGGACAGGGTCTCATGAGCAGTTCTTC
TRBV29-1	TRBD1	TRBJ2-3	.	CSADQGAGTDTQYF	TGCAGCGCGGACCAGGGGGCTGGCACAGATACGCAGTATTTT
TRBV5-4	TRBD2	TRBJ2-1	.	CAILAGLAGGSSYNEQFF	TGTGCCATCCTAGCGGGTTTAGCGGGGGGGAGCTCCTACAATGAGCAGTTCTTC
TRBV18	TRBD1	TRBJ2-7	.	CASSPGDRGAYEQYF	TGTGCCAGCTCACCGGGGGACAGAGGCGCCTACGAGCAGTACTTC
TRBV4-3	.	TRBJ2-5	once	CASSQDHRAKETQYF	TGCGCCAGCAGCCAAGATCACCGCGCCAAAGAGACCCAGTACTTC
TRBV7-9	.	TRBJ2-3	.	CASSLRLGDTQYF	TGTGCCAGCAGCCTACGCCTTGGAGATACGCAGTATTTT
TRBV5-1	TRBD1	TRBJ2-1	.	CASSLPRDRGLSSYNEQFF	TGCGCCAGCAGCTTGCCCCGGGACAGGGGGCTTTCCTCCTACAATGAGCAGTTCTTC
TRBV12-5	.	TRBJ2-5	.	CASGLGQQETQYF	TGTGCTAGTGGTTTAGGACAGCAAGAGACCCAGTACTTC
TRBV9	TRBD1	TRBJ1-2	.	CASSVALSGGEGYTF	TGTGCCAGCAGCGTAGCCCTTTCAGGGGGTGAAGGCTACACCTTC
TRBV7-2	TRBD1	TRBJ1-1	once	CASSADRGPTEAFF	TGTGCCAGCAGCGCGGACAGGGGGCCCACTGAAGCTTTCTTT
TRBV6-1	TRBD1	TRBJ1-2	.	CASSERTGVYGYTF	TGTGCCAGCAGTGAACGGACAGGGGTCTATGGCTACACCTTC
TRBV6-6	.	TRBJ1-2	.	CASRDLGGDYGYTF	TGTGCCAGCAGAGACTTGGGCGGGGACTATGGCTACACCTTC
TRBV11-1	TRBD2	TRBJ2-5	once	CASSLPGLGGETQYF	TGTGCCAGCAGCTTACCCGGACTAGGTGGGGAGACCCAGTACTTC
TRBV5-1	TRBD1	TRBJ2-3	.	CASRLDRGTDTQYF	TGCGCCAGCCGACTCGACAGGGGTACAGATACGCAGTATTTT
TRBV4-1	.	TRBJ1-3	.	CASSQMGRGALGMSSGNTIYF	TGCGCCAGCAGCCAGATGGGCCGGGGGGCTTTGGGGATGAGCTCTGGAAACACCATATATTTT
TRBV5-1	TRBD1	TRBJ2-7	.	CASSGKTGSEQYF	TGCGCCAGCAGCGGAAAGACAGGGTCAGAGCAGTACTTC
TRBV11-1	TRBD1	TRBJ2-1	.	CASEGQGHEKFF	TGTGCCAGCGAAGGACAGGGCCATGAAAAGTTCTTC
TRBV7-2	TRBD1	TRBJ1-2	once	CASSLAGQGSRRGYTF	TGTGCCAGCAGCTTAGCGGGACAGGGTTCGCGACGAGGCTACACCTTC
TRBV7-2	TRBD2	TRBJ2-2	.	CASSSGLHTGELFF	TGTGCCAGCAGCTCGGGACTACACACCGGGGAGCTGTTTTTT
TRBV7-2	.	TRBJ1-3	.	CASRGGGNTIYF	TGTGCCAGCAGGGGAGGGGGAAACACCATATATTTT
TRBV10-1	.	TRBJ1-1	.	CASSEQGKSDTEAFF	TGCGCCAGCAGTGAACAGGGTAAATCGGACACTGAAGCTTTCTTT
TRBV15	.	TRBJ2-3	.	CATSREPPGHITDTQYF	TGTGCCACCAGCAGAGAACCACCGGGACACATCACAGATACGCAGTATTTT
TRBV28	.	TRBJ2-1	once	CASSSPFYNEQFF	TGTGCCAGCAGTTCCCCGTTCTACAATGAGCAGTTCTTC
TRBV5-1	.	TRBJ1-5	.	CASSPDINNQPQHF	TGCGCCAGCAGCCCGGACATTAACAATCAGCCCCAGCATTTT
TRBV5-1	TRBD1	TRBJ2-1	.	CASRALGGPGVNEQFF	TGCGCCAGCAGAGCGCTAGGGGGCCCAGGGGTCAATGAGCAGTTCTTC
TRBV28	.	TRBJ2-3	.	CASSEALKDTQYF	TGTGCCAGCAGTGAGGCCCTTAAAGATACGCAGTATTTT
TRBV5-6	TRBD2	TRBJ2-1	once	CASSYRLAGPEEQFF	TGTGCCAGCAGCTACCGACTAGCTGGTCCCGAGGAGCAGTTCTTC
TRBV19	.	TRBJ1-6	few	CASSMGRKRGGSYNSPLHF	TGTGCCAGTAGTATGGGCCGGAAGCGGGGCGGCTCCTATAATTCACCCCTCCACTTT
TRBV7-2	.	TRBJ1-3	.	CASSLSTASGNTIYF	TGTGCCAGCAGCTTATCGACAGCCTCTGGAAACACCATATATTTT
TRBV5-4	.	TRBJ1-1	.	CATSAGTEAFF	TGTGCCACTTCGGCGGGCACTGAAGCTTTCTTT
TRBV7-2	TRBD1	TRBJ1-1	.	CASSLDRGKAFF	TGTGCCAGCAGCTTGGACAGGGGAAAAGCTTTCTTT
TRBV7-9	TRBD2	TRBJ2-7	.	CASSKEAGGRREQYF	TGTGCCAGCAGCAAAGAAGCGGGGGGGAGACGCGAGCAGTACTTC
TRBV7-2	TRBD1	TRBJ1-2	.	CASSFRQGNGYTF	TGTGCCAGCAGCTTCCGACAGGGCAATGGCTACACCTTC
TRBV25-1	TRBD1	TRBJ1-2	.	CASRIQGPYGYTF	TGTGCCAGCAGAATACAGGGGCCATATGGCTACACCTTC
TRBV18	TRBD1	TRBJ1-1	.	CASSAKGGAGTGDTNTEAFF	TGTGCCAGCTCAGCGAAAGGGGGGGCCGGGACAGGGGACACGAACACTGAAGCTTTCTTT
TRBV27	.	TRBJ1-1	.	CASSLRAGHLAFF	TGTGCCAGCAGTCTGCGGGCGGGTCATTTAGCTTTCTTT
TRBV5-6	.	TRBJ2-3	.	CASSSTWGRTDTQYF	TGTGCCAGCAGTTCAACCTGGGGGCGCACAGATACGCAGTATTTT